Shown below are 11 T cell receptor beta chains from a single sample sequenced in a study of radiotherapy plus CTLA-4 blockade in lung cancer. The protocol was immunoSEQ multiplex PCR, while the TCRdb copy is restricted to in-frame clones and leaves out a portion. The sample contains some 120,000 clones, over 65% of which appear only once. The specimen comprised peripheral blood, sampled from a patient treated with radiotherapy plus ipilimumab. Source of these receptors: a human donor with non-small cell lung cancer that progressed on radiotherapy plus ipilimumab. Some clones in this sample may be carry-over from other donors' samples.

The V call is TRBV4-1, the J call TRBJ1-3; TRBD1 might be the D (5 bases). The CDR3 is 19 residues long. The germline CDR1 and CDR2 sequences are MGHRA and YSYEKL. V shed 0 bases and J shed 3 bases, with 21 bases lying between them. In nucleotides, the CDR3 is TGCGCCAGCAGCCAAGATTGGTTCAGGGCGGCCAATCTTGGAAACACCATATATTTT. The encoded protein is CASSQDWFRAANLGNTIYF.

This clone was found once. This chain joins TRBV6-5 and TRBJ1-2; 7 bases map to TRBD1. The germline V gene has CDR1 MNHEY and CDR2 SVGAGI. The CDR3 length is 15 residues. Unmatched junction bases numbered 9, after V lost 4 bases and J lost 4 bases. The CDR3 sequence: CASSFSPGQSYGYTF. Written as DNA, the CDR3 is TGTGCCAGCAGTTTCTCCCCGGGACAGAGCTATGGCTACACCTTC.

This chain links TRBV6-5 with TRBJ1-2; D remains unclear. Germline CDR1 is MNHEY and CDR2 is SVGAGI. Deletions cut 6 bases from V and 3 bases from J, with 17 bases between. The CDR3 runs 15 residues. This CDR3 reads CASSEDRGWDYGYTF. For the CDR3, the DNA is TGTGCCAGCAGCGAGGACCGCGGATGGGACTATGGCTACACCTTC.

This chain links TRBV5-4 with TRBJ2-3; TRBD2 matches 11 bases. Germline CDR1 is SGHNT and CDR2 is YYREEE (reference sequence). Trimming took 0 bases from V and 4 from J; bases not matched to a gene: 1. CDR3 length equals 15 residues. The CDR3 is CASSLGGLAADTQYF. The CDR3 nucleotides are TGTGCCAGCAGCTTGGGGGGACTAGCGGCAGATACGCAGTATTTT.

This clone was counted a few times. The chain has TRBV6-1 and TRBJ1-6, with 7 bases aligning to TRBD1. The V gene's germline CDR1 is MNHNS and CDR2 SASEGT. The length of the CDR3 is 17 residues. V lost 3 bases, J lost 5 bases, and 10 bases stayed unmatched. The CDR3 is CASSDTGQKGDNSPLHF. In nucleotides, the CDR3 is TGTGCCAGCAGTGATACGGGACAGAAGGGAGATAATTCACCCCTCCACTTT.

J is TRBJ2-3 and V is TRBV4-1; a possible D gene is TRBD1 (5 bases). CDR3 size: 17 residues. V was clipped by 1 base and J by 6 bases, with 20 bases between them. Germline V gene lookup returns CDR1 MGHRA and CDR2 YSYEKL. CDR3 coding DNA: TGCGCCAGCAGCCAAGTGGAAGGGGCGCGAGTCAGCGATACGCAGTATTTT. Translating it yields CASSQVEGARVSDTQYF.

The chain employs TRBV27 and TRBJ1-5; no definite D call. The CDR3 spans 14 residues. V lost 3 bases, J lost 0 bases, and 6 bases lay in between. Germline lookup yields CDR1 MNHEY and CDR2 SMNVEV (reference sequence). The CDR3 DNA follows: TGTGCCAGCAGTTTGGGCTTTAGCAATCAGCCCCAGCATTTT. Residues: CASSLGFSNQPQHF.

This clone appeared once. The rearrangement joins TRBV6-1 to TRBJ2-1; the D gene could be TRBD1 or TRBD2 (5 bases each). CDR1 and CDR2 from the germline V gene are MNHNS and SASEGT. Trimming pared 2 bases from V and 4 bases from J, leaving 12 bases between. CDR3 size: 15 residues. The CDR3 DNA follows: TGTGCCAGCAGTGAAAGGAAGGGACGGTACAATGAGCAGTTCTTC. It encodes CASSERKGRYNEQFF.

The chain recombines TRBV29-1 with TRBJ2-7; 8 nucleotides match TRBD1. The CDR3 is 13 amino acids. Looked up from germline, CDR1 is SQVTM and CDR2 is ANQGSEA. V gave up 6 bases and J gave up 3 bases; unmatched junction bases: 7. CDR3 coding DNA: TGCAGCGTCTACGGGACAGGAAACTACGAGCAGTACTTC. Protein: CSVYGTGNYEQYF.

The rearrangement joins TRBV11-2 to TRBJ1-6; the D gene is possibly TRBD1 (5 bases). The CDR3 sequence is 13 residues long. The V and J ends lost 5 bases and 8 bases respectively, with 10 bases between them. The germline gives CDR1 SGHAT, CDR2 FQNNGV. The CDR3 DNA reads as TGTGCCAGCAGCCTGTGGGGCGATTCACCCCTCCACTTT. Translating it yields CASSLWGDSPLHF.

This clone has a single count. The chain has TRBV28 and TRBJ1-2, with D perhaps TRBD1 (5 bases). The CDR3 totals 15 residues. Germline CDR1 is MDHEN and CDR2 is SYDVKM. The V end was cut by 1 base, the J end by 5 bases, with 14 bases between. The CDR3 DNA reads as TGTGCCAGCAGTTTATTAAGCGCAGGGAGGTATGGCTACACCTTC. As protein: CASSLLSAGRYGYTF.